A single sample gave rise to the 6 T cell receptor beta chains below, sequenced in a study of cytomegalovirus exposure and HLA in healthy donors (dated by TCRdb to 2016 to 2017). Library creation used the immunoSEQ multiplex PCR assay. For the multiplex PCR, a mixture combining 60 forward primers for TCR Vbeta segments and 13 reverse primers for TCR Jbeta segments was used. What TCRdb holds here is the immuneACCESS table cut down to in-frame rearrangements. Part of the clones is not present; checked against another copy, under half of the missing clones reflect an unresolved V gene, and the others are unexplained. In this sample the table shows about 210,000 clones, over 60% of which occur a single time. 1.8% of the sample rests with the top ten. Input material: PBMCs. The receptors stem from a male donor in good health and CMV-seronegative.

CDR3 DNA sequence: TGTGCCAGCAGCTTTTCGAGAGCGGGGGGGCCGGGGAATGAGCAGTTCTTC. It yields the protein CASSFSRAGGPGNEQFF. The V and J genes are TRBV7-2 and TRBJ2-1; TRBD2 agrees at 10 bases. The CDR3 is 17 amino acids. The germline V gene encodes CDR1 SGHTA and CDR2 FQGNSA. The trim removed 3 bases at V and 7 bases at J, leaving 12 bases unmatched.

CDR3 coding DNA: TGCGCCAGCAGCTTGGCCTCTGTACCTACCTACGAGCAGTACTTC. Its protein is CASSLASVPTYEQYF. The V call is TRBV5-1, the J call TRBJ2-7; unclear D gene. Trimming stripped 0 bases from V and 2 bases from J, with 12 bases between. The CDR3 consists of 15 residues. CDR1 is SGHRS and CDR2 is YFSETQ in the germline V gene.

The chain joins TRBV4-1 to TRBJ2-5, with TRBD2 as a possible D gene (5 bases). Germline CDR1 MGHRA, CDR2 YSYEKL. CDR3 length equals 15 residues. V lost 4 bases and J 2 bases, leaving 14 bases between the germline ends. The CDR3 sequence is CASSLGLRGQETQYF. CDR3 in DNA: TGCGCCAGCAGCCTCGGACTCCGTGGTCAAGAGACCCAGTACTTC.

The rearrangement links TRBV27 to TRBJ2-3; perhaps TRBD2 as D (5 bases). The germline V gene has CDR1 MNHEY and CDR2 SMNVEV (reference sequence). This CDR3 comprises 18 residues. Trimming removed 1 base from V and 2 bases from J, with 19 bases in between. The CDR3 DNA follows: TGTGCCAGCAGTTTATTAGGCCCGGGAACAGTATTCACAGATACGCAGTATTTT. It is translated as CASSLLGPGTVFTDTQYF.

The chain carries TRBV5-1 and TRBJ1-5, with D perhaps TRBD1 (6 bases). The germline gives CDR1 SGHRS, CDR2 YFSETQ. CDR3 size: 15 residues. The V end was cut by 4 bases, the J end by 5 bases, with 16 bases between. Written as DNA, the CDR3 is TGCGCCAGCAGCCCCACCCAAGGGGGGGATCAGCCCCAGCATTTT. This encodes CASSPTQGGDQPQHF. Supplemented by reference TRBV5-1 and TRBJ1-5, the full variable domain reads KAGVTQTPRYLIKTRGQQVTLSCSPISGHRSVSWYQQTPGQGLQFLFEYFSETQRNKGNFPGRFSGRQFSNSRSEMNVSTLELGDSALYLCASSPTQGGDQPQHFGDGTRLSIL.

The chain has TRBV4-1 and TRBJ1-6, with D maybe TRBD1 (6 bases). Germline-derived CDR1 and CDR2 are MGHRA and YSYEKL. With 3 bases removed from V and 3 bases from J, the gap between germline ends came to 9 bases. The CDR3 length is 15 residues. CDR3 amino acids: CASSQETGYNSPLHF. CDR3 nucleotide sequence: TGCGCCAGCAGCCAGGAGACAGGCTATAATTCACCCCTCCACTTT.